The 9 T cell receptor beta chains in this list originate from one sample, sequenced in a study of OX40 agonist ivuxolimab in advanced cancers. Generated by immunoSEQ multiplex PCR, the TCRdb table keeps only in-frame clones and is missing some. This sample has 85,000 to 95,000 clones, with 91% found just once. Source: CD4+ or CD8+ T cells sorted from blood, taken in a trial of the OX40 agonist ivuxolimab. These receptors were taken from an adult with an advanced solid tumor such as melanoma, head and neck, liver or kidney cancer.

The V and J genes are TRBV4-2 and TRBJ2-3; D is perhaps TRBD1 (6 bases). This CDR3 comprises 15 residues. V dropped 1 base and J dropped 5 bases, with 13 bases sitting between them. From germline, CDR1 is LGHNA and CDR2 YNFKEQ. CDR3 in amino acids: CASSQGGQGKDTQYF. CDR3 DNA: TGTGCCAGCAGCCAAGGGGGGCAGGGCAAAGATACGCAGTATTTT.

This sequence joins TRBV4-1 and TRBJ2-4; weak D call: TRBD1 (5 bases). The V end lost 1 base, the J end lost 0 bases, and 13 bases lay between the germline ends. CDR3 length: 17 amino acids. Germline lookup yields CDR1 MGHRA and CDR2 YSYEKL. The CDR3 bases are TGCGCCAGCAGCCAAGGGTCGACAGTGGGAGCCAAAAACATTCAGTACTTC. Translation: CASSQGSTVGAKNIQYF.

The CDR3 DNA follows: TGTGCCAGCAGTCCCGGTGTTGTCCTTTGGACTAGCGGGAGCGACGAGCAGTACTTC. This encodes CASSPGVVLWTSGSDEQYF. V is TRBV27 and J is TRBJ2-7, with 13 bases identical to TRBD2. With V trimmed by 5 bases and J by 5 bases, 18 bases remained unmatched. CDR3 size: 19 residues. The germline CDR1 and CDR2 sequences are MNHEY and SMNVEV (reference sequence).

This chain connects TRBV6-5 to TRBJ1-1; TRBD1 aligns across 7 bases. V lost 7 bases to trimming and J lost 7 bases; unmatched junction nucleotides: 12. The CDR3 loop spans 14 amino acids. Per germline, CDR1 MNHEY and CDR2 SVGAGI. CDR3 sequence (DNA): TGTGCCAGCAAAACGGGACAGCGGTTTGGTGAAGCTTTCTTT. Protein product: CASKTGQRFGEAFF.

This sequence joins TRBV5-6 and TRBJ2-1; TRBD2 is a possible D gene (5 bases). Germline CDR1 and CDR2: SGHDT and YYEEEE. V shed 0 bases and J shed 8 bases, with 12 bases lying between them. The CDR3 consists of 14 residues. This CDR3 is CASSLGVGRDEQFF. CDR3 nucleotide sequence: TGTGCCAGCAGCTTGGGAGTAGGGCGGGATGAGCAGTTCTTC.

The chain carries TRBV7-2 and TRBJ2-3; no clear D gene. Trimming removed 5 bases at V and 4 bases at J, with 13 bases between. Germline values: CDR1 SGHTA, CDR2 FQGNSA. CDR3 length equals 14 residues. CDR3 region: CASSGRGPSDTQYF. In nucleotides, the CDR3 is TGTGCCAGCAGCGGCCGCGGCCCCTCAGATACGCAGTATTTT.

This chain links TRBV7-2 with TRBJ1-4; D perhaps matches TRBD1 (6 bases). The germline CDR1 and CDR2 sequences are SGHTA and FQGNSA. Trimming took 4 bases from V and 7 from J, leaving 19 bases between them. The CDR3 contains 16 residues. The DNA of the CDR3 is TGTGCCAGCAGCTCCGACTACGAGAGGGGGAGTGAAAAACTGTTTTTT. It is translated as CASSSDYERGSEKLFF.

The chain has TRBV5-1 and TRBJ1-1, with TRBD1 identical over 7 bases. V lost 3 bases to trimming and J lost 1 base; unmatched junction nucleotides: 3. The germline V gene has CDR1 SGHRS and CDR2 YFSETQ. The CDR3 loop spans 14 amino acids. CDR3 in DNA: TGCGCCAGCAGCTGGGGGACAGAGAACACTGAAGCTTTCTTT. It yields the protein CASSWGTENTEAFF.

CDR3 DNA: TGTGCCAGCAGCGTAGATCTCTCCGCAGATACGCAGTATTTT. The encoded protein is CASSVDLSADTQYF. The chain recombines TRBV9 with TRBJ2-3; the D is unclear. V was shortened by 0 bases and J by 4 bases, with 9 bases between the two germline ends. The CDR3 is 14 residues long. Germline V gene sequence: CDR1 SGDLS, CDR2 YYNGEE.